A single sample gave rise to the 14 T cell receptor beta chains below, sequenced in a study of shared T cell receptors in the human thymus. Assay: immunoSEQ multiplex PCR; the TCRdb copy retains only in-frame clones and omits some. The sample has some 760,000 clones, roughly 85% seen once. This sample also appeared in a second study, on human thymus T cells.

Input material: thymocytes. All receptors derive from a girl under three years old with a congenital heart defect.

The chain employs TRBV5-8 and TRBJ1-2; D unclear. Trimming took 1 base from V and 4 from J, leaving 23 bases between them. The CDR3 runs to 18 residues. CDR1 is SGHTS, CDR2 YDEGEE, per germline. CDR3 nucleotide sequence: TGTGCCAGCAGCTTGACTTGCGTGGTTGGGCCTTACGTCTATGGCTACACCTTC. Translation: CASSLTCVVGPYVYGYTF.

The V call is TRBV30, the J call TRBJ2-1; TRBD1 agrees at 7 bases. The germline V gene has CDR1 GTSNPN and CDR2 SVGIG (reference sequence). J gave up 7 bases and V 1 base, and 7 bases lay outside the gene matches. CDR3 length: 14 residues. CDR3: CAWSGPGQYNEQFF. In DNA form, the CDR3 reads TGTGCCTGGAGTGGGCCGGGACAGTATAATGAGCAGTTCTTC.

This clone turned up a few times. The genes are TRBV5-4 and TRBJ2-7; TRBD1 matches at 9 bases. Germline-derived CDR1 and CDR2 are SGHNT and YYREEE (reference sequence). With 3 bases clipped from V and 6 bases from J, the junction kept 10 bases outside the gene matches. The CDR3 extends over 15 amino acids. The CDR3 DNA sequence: TGTGCCAGCAGCTCTCCGGGACAGGGCCCTTCCGAGCAGTACTTC. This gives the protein CASSSPGQGPSEQYF.

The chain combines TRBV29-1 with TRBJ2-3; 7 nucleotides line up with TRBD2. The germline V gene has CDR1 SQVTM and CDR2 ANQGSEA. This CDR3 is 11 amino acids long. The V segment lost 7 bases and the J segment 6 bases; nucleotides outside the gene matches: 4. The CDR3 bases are TGCAGCGGCTCCGGGGGGGATACGCAGTATTTT. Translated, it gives CSGSGGDTQYF.

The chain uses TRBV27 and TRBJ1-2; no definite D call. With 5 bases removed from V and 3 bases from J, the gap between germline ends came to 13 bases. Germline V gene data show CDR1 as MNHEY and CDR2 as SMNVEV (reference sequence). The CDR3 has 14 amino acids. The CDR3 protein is CASSPGETDYGYTF. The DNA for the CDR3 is TGTGCCAGCAGTCCCGGGGAGACCGACTATGGCTACACCTTC.

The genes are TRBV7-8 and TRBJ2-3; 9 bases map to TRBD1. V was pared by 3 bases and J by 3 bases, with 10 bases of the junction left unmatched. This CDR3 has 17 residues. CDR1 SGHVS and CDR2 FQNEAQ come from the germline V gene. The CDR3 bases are TGTGCCAGCAGCTTGGGCCCGGGACAGGGTGTAACAGATACGCAGTATTTT. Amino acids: CASSLGPGQGVTDTQYF.

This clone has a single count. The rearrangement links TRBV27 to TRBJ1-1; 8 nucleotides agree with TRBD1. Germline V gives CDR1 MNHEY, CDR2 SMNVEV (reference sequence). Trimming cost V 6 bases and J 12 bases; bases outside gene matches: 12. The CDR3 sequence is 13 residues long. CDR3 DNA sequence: TGTGCCAGCAGATTCCAGGGGGCTTGTGGGACTTTCTTT. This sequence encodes CASRFQGACGTFF.

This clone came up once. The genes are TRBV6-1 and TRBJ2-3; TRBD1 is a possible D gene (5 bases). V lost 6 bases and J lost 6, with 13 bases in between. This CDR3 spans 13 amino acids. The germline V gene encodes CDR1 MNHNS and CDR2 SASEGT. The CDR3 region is CASRWTRWDTQYF. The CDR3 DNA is TGTGCCAGCAGATGGACAAGGTGGGATACGCAGTATTTT.

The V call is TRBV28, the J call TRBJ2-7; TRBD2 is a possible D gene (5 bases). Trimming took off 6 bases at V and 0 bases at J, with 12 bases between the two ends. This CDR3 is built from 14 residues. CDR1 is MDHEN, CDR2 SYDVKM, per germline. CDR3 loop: CASRGLGSSYEQYF. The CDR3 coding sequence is TGTGCCAGCAGAGGACTGGGAAGCTCCTACGAGCAGTACTTC.

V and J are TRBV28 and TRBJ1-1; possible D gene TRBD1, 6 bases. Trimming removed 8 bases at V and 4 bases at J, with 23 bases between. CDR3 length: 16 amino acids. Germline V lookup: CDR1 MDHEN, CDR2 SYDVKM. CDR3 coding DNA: TGTGCCAGCGGTAGGGGGTTGGGGAGAGGGGGCACTGAAGCTTTCTTT. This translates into CASGRGLGRGGTEAFF.

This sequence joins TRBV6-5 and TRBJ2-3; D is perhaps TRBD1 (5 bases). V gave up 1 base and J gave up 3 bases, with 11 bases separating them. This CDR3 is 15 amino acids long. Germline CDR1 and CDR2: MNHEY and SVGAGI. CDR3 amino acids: CASSYWWGSTDTQYF. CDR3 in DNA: TGTGCCAGCAGTTACTGGTGGGGCAGTACAGATACGCAGTATTTT.

CDR3 amino acids: CASSHGRGRLFF. DNA of the CDR3: TGTGCCAGCAGCCATGGCAGGGGAAGACTGTTTTTT. The chain employs TRBV5-6 and TRBJ1-4, with D perhaps TRBD1 (6 bases). The V gene's germline CDR1 is SGHDT and CDR2 YYEEEE. There are 12 residues in the CDR3. V lost 4 bases, J lost 13 bases, and 14 bases lay in between.

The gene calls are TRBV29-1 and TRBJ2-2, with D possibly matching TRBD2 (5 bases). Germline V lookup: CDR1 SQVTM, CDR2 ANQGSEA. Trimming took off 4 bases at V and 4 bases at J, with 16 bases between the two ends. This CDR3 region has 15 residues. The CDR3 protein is CSVVGLRQTTGELFF. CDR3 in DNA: TGCAGCGTTGTTGGACTGCGGCAGACCACCGGGGAGCTGTTTTTT.

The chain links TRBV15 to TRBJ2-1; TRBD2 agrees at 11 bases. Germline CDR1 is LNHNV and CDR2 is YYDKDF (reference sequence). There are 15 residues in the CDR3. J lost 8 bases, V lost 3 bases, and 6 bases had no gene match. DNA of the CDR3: TGTGCCACCAGCAGGGTAGCGGGGGGGCATTATGAGCAGTTCTTC. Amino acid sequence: CATSRVAGGHYEQFF. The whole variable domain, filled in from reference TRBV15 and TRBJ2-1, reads DAMVIQNPRYQVTQFGKPVTLSCSQTLNHNVMYWYQQKSSQAPKLLFHYYDKDFNNEADTPDNFQSRRPNTSFCFLDIRSPGLGDTAMYLCATSRVAGGHYEQFFGPGTRLTVL.